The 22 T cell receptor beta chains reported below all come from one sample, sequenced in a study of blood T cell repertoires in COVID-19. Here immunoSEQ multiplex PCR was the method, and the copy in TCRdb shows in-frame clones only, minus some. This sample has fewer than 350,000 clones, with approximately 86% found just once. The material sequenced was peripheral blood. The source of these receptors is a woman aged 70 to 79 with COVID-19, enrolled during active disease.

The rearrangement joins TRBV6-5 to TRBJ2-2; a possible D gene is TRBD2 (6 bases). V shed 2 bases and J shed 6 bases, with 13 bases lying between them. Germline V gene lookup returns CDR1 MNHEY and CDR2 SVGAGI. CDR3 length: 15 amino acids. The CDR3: CASSYRLDAAGELFF. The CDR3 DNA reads TGTGCCAGCAGTTACAGACTAGATGCGGCCGGGGAGCTGTTTTTT.

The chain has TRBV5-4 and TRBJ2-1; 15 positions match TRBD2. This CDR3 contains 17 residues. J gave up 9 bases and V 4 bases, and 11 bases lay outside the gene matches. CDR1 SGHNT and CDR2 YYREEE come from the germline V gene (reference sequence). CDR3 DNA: TGTGCCAGCAGCCCCGGACTAGCGGGGGGGTGGGGAGGTGAGCAGTTCTTC. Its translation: CASSPGLAGGWGGEQFF.

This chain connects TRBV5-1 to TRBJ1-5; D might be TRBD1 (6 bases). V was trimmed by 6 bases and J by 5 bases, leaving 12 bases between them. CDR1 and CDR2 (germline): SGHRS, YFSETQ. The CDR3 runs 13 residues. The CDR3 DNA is TGCGCCAGCAAGGCAGGGGTAGATCAGCCCCAGCATTTT. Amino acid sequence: CASKAGVDQPQHF.

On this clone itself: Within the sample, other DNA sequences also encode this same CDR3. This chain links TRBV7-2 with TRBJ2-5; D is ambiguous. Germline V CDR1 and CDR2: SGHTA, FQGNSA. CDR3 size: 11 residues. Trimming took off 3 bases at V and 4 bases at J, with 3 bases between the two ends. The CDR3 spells CASSFGETQYF. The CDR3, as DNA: TGTGCCAGCAGCTTCGGAGAGACCCAGTACTTC.

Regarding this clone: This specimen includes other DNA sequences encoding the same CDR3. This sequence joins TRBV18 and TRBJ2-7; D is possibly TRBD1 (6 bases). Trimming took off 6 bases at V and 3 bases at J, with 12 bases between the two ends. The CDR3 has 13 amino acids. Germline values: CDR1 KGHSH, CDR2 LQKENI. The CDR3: CASSQGQFYEQYF. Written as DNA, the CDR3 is TGTGCCAGCTCGCAAGGACAGTTCTACGAGCAGTACTTC. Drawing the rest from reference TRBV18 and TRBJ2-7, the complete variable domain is NAGVMQNPRHLVRRRGQEARLRCSPMKGHSHVYWYRQLPEEGLKFMVYLQKENIIDESGMPKERFSAEFPKEGPSILRIQQVVRGDSAAYFCASSQGQFYEQYFGPGTRLTVT.

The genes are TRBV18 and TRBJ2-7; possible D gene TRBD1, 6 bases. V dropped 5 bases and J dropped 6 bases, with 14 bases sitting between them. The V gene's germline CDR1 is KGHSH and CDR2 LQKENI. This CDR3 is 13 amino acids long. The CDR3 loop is CASSGQPLTEQYF. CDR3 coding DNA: TGTGCCAGCTCAGGACAGCCTCTCACCGAGCAGTACTTC.

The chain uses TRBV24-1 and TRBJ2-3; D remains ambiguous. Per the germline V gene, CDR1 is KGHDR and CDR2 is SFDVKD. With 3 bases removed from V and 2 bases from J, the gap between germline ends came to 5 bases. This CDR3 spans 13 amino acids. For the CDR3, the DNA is TGTGCCACCAGTGATGTTTACACAGATACGCAGTATTTT. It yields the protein CATSDVYTDTQYF.

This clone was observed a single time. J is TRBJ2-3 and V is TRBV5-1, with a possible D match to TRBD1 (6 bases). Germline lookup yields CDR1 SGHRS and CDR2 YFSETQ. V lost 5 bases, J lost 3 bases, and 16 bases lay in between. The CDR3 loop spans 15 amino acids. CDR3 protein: CASRLQGDETDTQYF. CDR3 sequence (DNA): TGCGCCAGCAGGCTACAGGGAGATGAGACAGATACGCAGTATTTT.

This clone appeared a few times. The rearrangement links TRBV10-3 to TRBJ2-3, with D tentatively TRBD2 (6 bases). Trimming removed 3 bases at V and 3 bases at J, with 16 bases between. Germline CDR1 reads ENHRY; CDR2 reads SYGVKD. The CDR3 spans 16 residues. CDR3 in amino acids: CAISDLRQGGTDTQYF. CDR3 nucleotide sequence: TGTGCCATCAGTGACTTACGGCAGGGAGGAACAGATACGCAGTATTTT.

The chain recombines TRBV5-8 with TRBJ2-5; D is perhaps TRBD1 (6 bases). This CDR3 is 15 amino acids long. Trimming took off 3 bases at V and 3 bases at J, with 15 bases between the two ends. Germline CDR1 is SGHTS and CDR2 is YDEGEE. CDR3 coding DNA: TGTGCCAGCAGCTACCTAGGACAGCGCGAAGAGACCCAGTACTTC. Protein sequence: CASSYLGQREETQYF.

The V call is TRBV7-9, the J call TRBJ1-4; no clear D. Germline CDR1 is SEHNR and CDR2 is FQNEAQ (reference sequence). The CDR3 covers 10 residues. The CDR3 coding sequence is TGTGCAGCGTCGGGTGAAAAACTGTTTTTT. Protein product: CAASGEKLFF. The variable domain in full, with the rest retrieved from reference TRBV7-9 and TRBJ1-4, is DTGVSQNPRHKITKRGQNVTFRCDPISEHNRLYWYRQTLGQGPEFLTYFQNEAQLEKSRLLSDRFSAERPKGSFSTLEIQRTEQGDSAMYLCAASGEKLFFGSGTQLSVL.

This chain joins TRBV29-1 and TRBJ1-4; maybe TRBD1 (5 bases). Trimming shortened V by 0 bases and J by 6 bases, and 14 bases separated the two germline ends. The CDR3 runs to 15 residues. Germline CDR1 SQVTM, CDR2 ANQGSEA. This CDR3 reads CSVEDGRWGDEKLFF. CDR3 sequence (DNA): TGCAGCGTTGAAGATGGACGATGGGGGGATGAAAAACTGTTTTTT.

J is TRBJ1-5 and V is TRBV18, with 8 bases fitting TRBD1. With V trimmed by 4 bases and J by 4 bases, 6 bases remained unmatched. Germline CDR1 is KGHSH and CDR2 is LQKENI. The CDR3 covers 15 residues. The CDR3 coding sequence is TGTGCCAGCTCACTCGACAGGGGTGGGAATCAGCCCCAGCATTTT. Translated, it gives CASSLDRGGNQPQHF.

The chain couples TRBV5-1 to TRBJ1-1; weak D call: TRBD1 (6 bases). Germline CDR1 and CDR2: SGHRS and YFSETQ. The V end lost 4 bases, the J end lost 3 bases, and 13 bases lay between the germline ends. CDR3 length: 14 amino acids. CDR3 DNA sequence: TGCGCCAGCAGCCTCTGGACAGCGGACACTGAAGCTTTCTTT. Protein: CASSLWTADTEAFF.

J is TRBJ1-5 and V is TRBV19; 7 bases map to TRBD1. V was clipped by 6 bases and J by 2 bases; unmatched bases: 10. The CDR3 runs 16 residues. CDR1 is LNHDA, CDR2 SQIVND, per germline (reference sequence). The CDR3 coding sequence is TGTGCCAGTAGAACCTCAGGGGGTCGCGGCAATCAGCCCCAGCATTTT. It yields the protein CASRTSGGRGNQPQHF.

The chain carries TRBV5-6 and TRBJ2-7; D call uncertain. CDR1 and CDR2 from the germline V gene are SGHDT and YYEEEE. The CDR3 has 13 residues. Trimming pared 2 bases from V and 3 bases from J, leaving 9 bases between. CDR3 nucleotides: TGTGCCAGCAGCTTTGGCACCGACTACGAGCAGTACTTC. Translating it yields CASSFGTDYEQYF.

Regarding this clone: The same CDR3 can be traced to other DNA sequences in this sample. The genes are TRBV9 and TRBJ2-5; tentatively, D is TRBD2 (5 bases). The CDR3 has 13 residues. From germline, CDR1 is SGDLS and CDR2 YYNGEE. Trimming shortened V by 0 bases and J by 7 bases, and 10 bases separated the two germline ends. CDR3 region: CASSVGLAGTQYF. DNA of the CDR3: TGTGCCAGCAGCGTAGGTCTGGCGGGGACCCAGTACTTC.

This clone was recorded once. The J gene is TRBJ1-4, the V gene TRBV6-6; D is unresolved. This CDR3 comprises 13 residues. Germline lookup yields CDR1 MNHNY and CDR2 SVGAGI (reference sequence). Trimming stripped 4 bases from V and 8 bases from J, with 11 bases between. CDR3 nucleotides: TGTGCCAGCAGTTTCCCCGAGGCCGAAAAACTGTTTTTT. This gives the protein CASSFPEAEKLFF.

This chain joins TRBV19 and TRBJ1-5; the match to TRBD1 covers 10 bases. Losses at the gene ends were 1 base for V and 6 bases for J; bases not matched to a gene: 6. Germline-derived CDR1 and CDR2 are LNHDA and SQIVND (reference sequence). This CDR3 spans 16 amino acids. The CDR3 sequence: CASSIGDRGGIQPQHF. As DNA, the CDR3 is TGTGCCAGTAGTATAGGGGACAGGGGAGGAATTCAGCCCCAGCATTTT. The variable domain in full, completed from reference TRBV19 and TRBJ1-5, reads DGGITQSPKYLFRKEGQNVTLSCEQNLNHDAMYWYRQDPGQGLRLIYYSQIVNDFQKGDIAEGYSVSREKKESFPLTVTSAQKNPTAFYLCASSIGDRGGIQPQHFGDGTRLSIL.

DNA of the CDR3: TGTGCCAGCGAGTCTGGGACTAGCGTTACCTACGAGCAGTACTTC. Translation gives CASESGTSVTYEQYF. J is TRBJ2-7 and V is TRBV2, with 10 bases identical to TRBD2. Germline V gene data show CDR1 as SNHLY and CDR2 as FYNNEI. The CDR3 loop spans 15 amino acids. V lost 8 bases and J lost 2; bases outside the gene matches: 9.

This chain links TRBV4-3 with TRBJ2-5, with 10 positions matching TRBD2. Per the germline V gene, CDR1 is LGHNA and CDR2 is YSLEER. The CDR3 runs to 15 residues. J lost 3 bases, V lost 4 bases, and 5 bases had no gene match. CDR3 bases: TGCGCCAGCAGCCGAGAGGGACTAGCGAAAGAGACCCAGTACTTC. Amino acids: CASSREGLAKETQYF.

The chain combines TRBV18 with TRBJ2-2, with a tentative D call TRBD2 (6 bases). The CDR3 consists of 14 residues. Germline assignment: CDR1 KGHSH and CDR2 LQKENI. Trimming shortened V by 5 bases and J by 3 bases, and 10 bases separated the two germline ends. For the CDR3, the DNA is TGTGCCAGCTCAACGGGGACTGACACCGGGGAGCTGTTTTTT. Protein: CASSTGTDTGELFF.